The 24 T cell receptor beta chains listed next were all sequenced from one sample in a study of shared clonotypes between healthy human individuals. TCRdb keeps only in-frame clones here, not all; method: immunoSEQ multiplex PCR. The sample has roughly 1.5 million clones; 95% to 99% are singletons. The source material was naive CD4+ T cells sorted from blood. The subset: CD45RA+ positively selected. These receptor sequences come from a man aged 25-45 years in good health.

CDR3 in amino acids: CASSEGAAQPTDTQYF. CDR3 DNA: TGTGCCAGCAGTGAAGGGGCAGCCCAACCCACAGATACGCAGTATTTT. The gene calls are TRBV2 and TRBJ2-3; D ambiguous. Germline V gives CDR1 SNHLY, CDR2 FYNNEI. V lost 1 base to trimming and J lost 2 bases, with 13 bases between them. This CDR3 is 16 amino acids long.

The chain employs TRBV14 and TRBJ2-1; perhaps TRBD2 as D (6 bases). The CDR3 sequence is 14 residues long. V was trimmed by 4 bases and J by 4 bases, leaving 11 bases between them. Germline V gives CDR1 SGHDN, CDR2 FVKESK. Written as DNA, the CDR3 is TGTGCCAGCAGCCTCCTGGGGGGTTACAATGAGCAGTTCTTC. This sequence encodes CASSLLGGYNEQFF.

The V call is TRBV7-8, the J call TRBJ1-4; TRBD1 might be the D (5 bases). The length of the CDR3 is 17 residues. Trimming cost V 1 base and J 8 bases, with 20 bases left between them. The germline V gene encodes CDR1 SGHVS and CDR2 FQNEAQ. The CDR3 spells CASSLVGTRAWGEKLFF. The CDR3 bases are TGTGCCAGCAGCTTAGTGGGCACCAGGGCATGGGGCGAAAAACTGTTTTTT.

The V call is TRBV7-9, the J call TRBJ2-1, with D unresolved. Germline CDR1 is SEHNR and CDR2 is FQNEAQ (reference sequence). The CDR3 runs to 15 residues. Trimming shortened V by 5 bases and J by 0 bases, and 11 bases separated the two germline ends. CDR3 amino acids: CASSRIWSSYNEQFF. The DNA for the CDR3 is TGTGCCAGCAGCCGAATATGGAGCTCCTACAATGAGCAGTTCTTC. The complete variable domain, with remaining parts taken from reference TRBV7-9 and TRBJ2-1, reads DTGVSQNPRHKITKRGQNVTFRCDPISEHNRLYWYRQTLGQGPEFLTYFQNEAQLEKSRLLSDRFSAERPKGSFSTLEIQRTEQGDSAMYLCASSRIWSSYNEQFFGPGTRLTVL.

J is TRBJ1-1 and V is TRBV4-1, with TRBD1 as a possible D gene (5 bases). CDR1 is MGHRA, CDR2 YSYEKL, per germline. CDR3 size: 15 residues. Trimming removed 5 bases at V and 0 bases at J, with 13 bases between. CDR3 bases: TGCGCCAGCAGCAGGGACGTGGGTATGAACACTGAAGCTTTCTTT. Protein sequence: CASSRDVGMNTEAFF.

V usage is TRBV10-3 and J usage is TRBJ2-7, with D uncertain. CDR3 length: 14 residues. The germline V gene encodes CDR1 ENHRY and CDR2 SYGVKD. Between the trimmed V and J ends, which lost 4 bases and 6 bases, there was a span of 16 bases. CDR3 loop: CAISGYEIGLEQYF. DNA for the CDR3: TGTGCCATCAGTGGCTATGAAATCGGTCTCGAGCAGTACTTC.

V usage is TRBV7-2 and J usage is TRBJ2-7; 10 bases match TRBD2. The V segment lost 2 bases and the J segment 2 bases; nucleotides outside the gene matches: 9. Germline V gene lookup returns CDR1 SGHTA and CDR2 FQGNSA. The CDR3 sequence is 17 residues long. This CDR3 reads CASSLMGTSAKTYEQYF. CDR3 coding DNA: TGTGCCAGCAGCTTAATGGGGACTAGCGCCAAGACCTACGAGCAGTACTTC.

This clone was observed a single time. The chain joins TRBV19 to TRBJ1-5; 8 bases are a match to TRBD1. Germline values: CDR1 LNHDA, CDR2 SQIVND (reference sequence). The J segment lost 2 bases and the V segment lost 5 bases, leaving 5 bases of the junction unmatched. This CDR3 has 15 residues. CDR3 sequence (DNA): TGTGCCAGTAGTCGACAGGGGAGCGGCAATCAGCCCCAGCATTTT. Its translation is CASSRQGSGNQPQHF.

This rearrangement joins TRBV6-1 to TRBJ2-7; D possibly corresponds to TRBD2 (5 bases). This CDR3 has 14 amino acids. V lost 3 bases and J 2 bases, leaving 11 bases between the germline ends. Germline values: CDR1 MNHNS, CDR2 SASEGT. CDR3: CASSEGGPAYEQYF. In DNA form, the CDR3 reads TGTGCCAGCAGTGAGGGCGGGCCCGCCTACGAGCAGTACTTC.

This clone was recorded only once. This chain connects TRBV9 to TRBJ2-5, with D hard to call. CDR3 length: 14 amino acids. In germline, CDR1 is SGDLS, CDR2 YYNGEE. Trimming left V 4 bases short and J 5 bases short, with 15 bases between. The CDR3 spells CASSPSRPGETQYF. The CDR3 nucleotides are TGTGCCAGCAGCCCCTCCCGGCCCGGGGAGACCCAGTACTTC.

As concerns this clone: Within the sample, other DNA sequences also encode this same CDR3. CDR3 protein: CASSVGRGGDTQYF. In DNA, the CDR3 is TGTGCCAGCAGCGTAGGTAGAGGTGGAGATACGCAGTATTTT. This chain joins TRBV9 and TRBJ2-3; D remains unclear. V was clipped by 0 bases and J by 5 bases, with 10 bases between them. Germline loops: CDR1 SGDLS, CDR2 YYNGEE. There are 14 residues in the CDR3.

This chain joins TRBV5-5 and TRBJ1-2, with a possible D match to TRBD1 (6 bases). CDR1 SGHKS and CDR2 YYEKEE come from the germline V gene (reference sequence). The V and J ends lost 5 bases and 7 bases respectively, with 21 bases between them. CDR3 length: 15 residues. CDR3 nucleotides: TGTGCCAGCAGTAGAGAGACAGGCCTCGGTGGTGGCTACACCTTC. Translated: CASSRETGLGGGYTF.

This chain uses TRBV28 with TRBJ1-2; D is ambiguous. The CDR3 spans 14 residues. From germline, CDR1 is MDHEN and CDR2 SYDVKM. Trimming shortened V by 3 bases and J by 6 bases, and 14 bases separated the two germline ends. CDR3 in amino acids: CASSLSFEGNGYTF. The DNA of the CDR3 is TGTGCCAGCAGTTTGTCGTTCGAAGGAAATGGCTACACCTTC.

V gene TRBV29-1 combines with J gene TRBJ2-1; D possibly corresponds to TRBD2 (5 bases). The V end lost 6 bases, the J end lost 4 bases, and 13 bases lay between the germline ends. The CDR3 consists of 13 residues. Germline CDR1 SQVTM, CDR2 ANQGSEA. The CDR3 protein is CSVRADGYNEQFF. The DNA of the CDR3 is TGCAGCGTGCGGGCCGATGGTTACAATGAGCAGTTCTTC.

A single count supports this clone. V gene TRBV10-3 combines with J gene TRBJ2-3; D not resolved. Germline CDR1 and CDR2: ENHRY and SYGVKD. V dropped 2 bases and J dropped 1 base, with 10 bases sitting between them. The CDR3 covers 15 residues. For the CDR3, the DNA is TGTGCCATCAGTGAGGAAAGCTGGGGCACAGATACGCAGTATTTT. Translating gives CAISEESWGTDTQYF.

V is TRBV28 and J is TRBJ2-7; a weak D match, TRBD2 (6 bases). Germline V gene lookup returns CDR1 MDHEN and CDR2 SYDVKM. V was trimmed by 4 bases and J by 3 bases, leaving 13 bases between them. CDR3 length: 14 residues. The CDR3 DNA follows: TGTGCCAGCAGTTGGCCGGGGGTGAGCTACGAGCAGTACTTC. Translated: CASSWPGVSYEQYF.

The gene calls are TRBV11-2 and TRBJ1-5; D not certain. Between the trimmed V and J ends, which lost 3 bases and 5 bases, there was a span of 8 bases. Looked up from germline, CDR1 is SGHAT and CDR2 is FQNNGV. This CDR3 has 13 amino acids. The DNA of the CDR3 is TGTGCCAGCAGCTTCCAGAGGGATCAGCCCCAGCATTTT. Its translation: CASSFQRDQPQHF.

The sample holds one count of this clone. This rearrangement joins TRBV15 to TRBJ2-5; D ambiguous. The CDR3 loop spans 14 amino acids. Trimming took off 1 base at V and 4 bases at J, with 10 bases between the two ends. Germline CDR1 is LNHNV and CDR2 is YYDKDF (reference sequence). This CDR3 is CATSRASNRETQYF. Here the CDR3 DNA reads TGTGCCACCAGCAGAGCCAGCAACCGAGAGACCCAGTACTTC.

This chain uses TRBV29-1 with TRBJ2-3; 7 nucleotides match TRBD1. CDR3 length equals 13 residues. The germline gives CDR1 SQVTM, CDR2 ANQGSEA. V dropped 8 bases and J dropped 2; count of bases not matched to a gene: 7. The DNA of the CDR3 is TGCAGCCTGGGACAGCGTCTCACAGATACGCAGTATTTT. Its translation: CSLGQRLTDTQYF.

J is TRBJ2-5 and V is TRBV4-2; 10 nucleotides line up with TRBD1. After removal of 1 base from V and 4 bases from J, the junction contained 6 bases not matched to a gene. The CDR3 runs 16 residues. Germline CDR1 is LGHNA and CDR2 is YNFKEQ. The chain's CDR3 is CASSQGETGGGETQYF. CDR3 sequence (DNA): TGTGCCAGCAGCCAAGGAGAGACAGGGGGCGGAGAGACCCAGTACTTC.

The genes are TRBV7-9 and TRBJ1-2, with no clear D. Trimming took off 1 base at V and 10 bases at J, with 13 bases between the two ends. The CDR3 is made up of 13 amino acids. The germline CDR1 and CDR2 sequences are SEHNR and FQNEAQ (reference sequence). The CDR3 loop reads CASSLVVDGNYTF. For the CDR3, the DNA is TGTGCCAGCAGCTTAGTGGTGGACGGGAACTACACCTTC.

This clone occurred once. V and J are TRBV9 and TRBJ1-3; D is possibly TRBD1 (5 bases). V was pared by 4 bases and J by 5 bases, with 10 bases between. The germline CDR1 and CDR2 sequences are SGDLS and YYNGEE. The CDR3 has 13 amino acids. The DNA for the CDR3 is TGTGCCAGCAGCTCAGCGGGACGAAACACCATATATTTT. Residues: CASSSAGRNTIYF.

The chain carries TRBV5-1 and TRBJ2-2; TRBD1 matches at 8 bases. The V gene's germline CDR1 is SGHRS and CDR2 YFSETQ. This CDR3 has 17 amino acids. The J segment lost 1 base and the V segment lost 0 bases, leaving 5 bases of the junction unmatched. CDR3 region: CASSLAPTGVNTGELFF. The CDR3 nucleotides are TGCGCCAGCAGCTTGGCCCCGACAGGGGTGAACACCGGGGAGCTGTTTTTT.

J is TRBJ1-2 and V is TRBV6-6; D unclear. CDR1 and CDR2 from the germline V gene are MNHNY and SVGAGI (reference sequence). The CDR3 has 13 residues. Trimming removed 4 bases at V and 2 bases at J, with 8 bases between. The CDR3 loop reads CASSWEGNYGYTF. In nucleotides, the CDR3 is TGTGCCAGCAGTTGGGAGGGCAACTATGGCTACACCTTC.